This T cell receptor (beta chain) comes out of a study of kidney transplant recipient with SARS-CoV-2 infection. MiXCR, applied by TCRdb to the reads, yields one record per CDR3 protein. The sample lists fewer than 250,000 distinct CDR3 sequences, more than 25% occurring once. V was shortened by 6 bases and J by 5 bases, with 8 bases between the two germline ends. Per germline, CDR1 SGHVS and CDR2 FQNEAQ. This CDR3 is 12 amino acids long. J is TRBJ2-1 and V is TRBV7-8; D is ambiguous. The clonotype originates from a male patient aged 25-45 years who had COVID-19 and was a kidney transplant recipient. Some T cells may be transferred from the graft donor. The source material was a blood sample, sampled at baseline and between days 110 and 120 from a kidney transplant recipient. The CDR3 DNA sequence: TGTGCCAGCAGTCCAAACAACAATGAGCAGTTCTTC. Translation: CASSPNNNEQFF.